Listed here are 8 T cell receptor beta chains from one sample, sequenced in a study of shared clonotypes between healthy human individuals. Only in-frame clones appear in the TCRdb table, and some are missing; sequencing was by immunoSEQ multiplex PCR. The table lists around 2.5 million clones, 93% of them singletons. The source material was naive CD4+ T cells from PBMCs. Subset described: CD45RA+ positively selected. Source of these receptors: a young man in good health. Some clones in this sample may be carry-over from other donors' samples.

V usage is TRBV2 and J usage is TRBJ2-5; TRBD2 agrees at 9 bases. CDR3 length: 16 amino acids. CDR1 is SNHLY, CDR2 FYNNEI, per germline. With V trimmed by 5 bases and J by 1 base, 8 bases remained unmatched. This chain's CDR3 is CASSRQTAGGQETQYF. The CDR3 region has the DNA TGTGCCAGCAGTCGGCAGACAGCGGGAGGCCAAGAGACCCAGTACTTC.

This sequence joins TRBV5-4 and TRBJ1-2; tentative D call: TRBD1 (6 bases). V was trimmed by 2 bases and J by 5 bases, leaving 19 bases between them. CDR1 is SGHNT, CDR2 YYREEE, per germline (reference sequence). The CDR3 runs to 16 residues. The CDR3 loop is CASSLGSLRGRYGYTF. The CDR3 DNA sequence: TGTGCCAGCAGCTTAGGGTCGCTGAGGGGGAGATATGGCTACACCTTC.

The chain links TRBV7-8 to TRBJ2-7; TRBD2 is a possible D gene (5 bases). Trimming cost V 2 bases and J 3 bases, with 17 bases left between them. In germline, CDR1 is SGHVS, CDR2 FQNEAQ. This CDR3 has 16 residues. CDR3 in DNA: TGTGCCAGCAGCTTATCCCCTGGACGTGGAGGCTACGAGCAGTACTTC. As protein: CASSLSPGRGGYEQYF.

This clone was seen a handful of times. The chain combines TRBV5-5 with TRBJ1-5; no clear D. Germline V gene data show CDR1 as SGHKS and CDR2 as YYEKEE (reference sequence). V was clipped by 4 bases and J by 7 bases, with 18 bases between them. The CDR3 runs to 15 residues. CDR3 sequence (DNA): TGTGCCAGCAGCCTTACAGATACGGCCGGACAGCCCCAGCATTTT. This codes for CASSLTDTAGQPQHF.

Regarding this clone: The same CDR3 also results from other DNA sequences found in this sample. The V and J genes are TRBV9 and TRBJ2-1; TRBD2 agrees at 7 bases. CDR3 size: 13 residues. V gave up 0 bases and J gave up 7 bases; unmatched junction bases: 1. Germline V gene data show CDR1 as SGDLS and CDR2 as YYNGEE. CDR3 loop: CASSVGTSNEQFF. As DNA, the CDR3 is TGTGCCAGCAGCGTAGGGACTAGTAATGAGCAGTTCTTC.

The chain links TRBV6-5 to TRBJ2-1, with D perhaps matching TRBD1 or TRBD2 (5 bases each). CDR1 and CDR2 from the germline V gene are MNHEY and SVGAGI. V shed 6 bases and J shed 7 bases, with 10 bases lying between them. This CDR3 region has 12 residues. The CDR3 here is CASSSGGNEQFF. CDR3 sequence (DNA): TGTGCCAGCAGCTCTGGGGGTAATGAGCAGTTCTTC.

The J gene is TRBJ2-5, the V gene TRBV6-5; D might be TRBD1 (5 bases). The CDR3 consists of 14 residues. CDR1 is MNHEY, CDR2 SVGAGI, per germline. V was clipped by 4 bases and J by 9 bases, with 18 bases between them. The CDR3 region is CASSSPTDVLPQYF. In DNA, the CDR3 is TGTGCCAGCAGTTCCCCGACAGATGTGTTGCCCCAGTACTTC.

J is TRBJ2-1 and V is TRBV28, with D unresolved. The ends were cut back, 2 bases at V and 6 bases at J, with 14 bases in the middle. The CDR3 length is 15 residues. Germline CDR1 and CDR2: MDHEN and SYDVKM. The CDR3 coding sequence is TGTGCCAGCAGTTTAGGCAGCGCCTTATTCAATGAGCAGTTCTTC. Translating gives CASSLGSALFNEQFF.